The 10 T cell receptor beta chains below come from one sample, sequenced in a study of T cell repertoires in cytomegalovirus infection. MiXCR, run by TCRdb on the reads, gives a single entry per CDR3 protein. The table lists roughly 990,000 distinct CDR3 sequences, less than 35% of them singletons. Their specific antigens are unknown. Specimen: cultured CD8+ T cells from PBMCs, collected from culture after CMV antigen stimulation. Source of these receptors: a human donor in good health (CMV status not recorded). Some clones in this sample may be carry-over from other donors' samples.

This clonotype was observed at least ten times. The rearrangement joins TRBV7-6 to TRBJ2-3, with a weak D call TRBD1 (6 bases). V dropped 10 bases and J dropped 6 bases, with 11 bases sitting between them. The CDR3 sequence is 11 residues long. Germline V gene sequence: CDR1 SGHVS, CDR2 FNYEAQ. For the CDR3, the DNA is TGTGCCACTGAGAGGGGGGATACGCAGTATTTT. As protein: CATERGDTQYF.

This chain links TRBV19 with TRBJ1-3; D possibly corresponds to TRBD1 (5 bases). Germline lookup yields CDR1 LNHDA and CDR2 SQIVND (reference sequence). The CDR3 extends over 15 amino acids. The germline V and J ends were trimmed by 10 bases and 0 bases, with 16 bases remaining between them. This CDR3 is CATKETESSGNTIYF. For the CDR3, the DNA is TGTGCCACCAAGGAGACAGAAAGCTCTGGAAACACCATATATTTT.

This clonotype occurred a few times. The J gene is TRBJ2-3, the V gene TRBV27; D not resolved. The CDR3 covers 18 residues. Germline loops: CDR1 MNHEY, CDR2 SMNVEV (reference sequence). The V end lost 3 bases, the J end lost 0 bases, and 19 bases lay between the germline ends. The CDR3 here is CASSFLWVSVLSTDTQYF. The CDR3 DNA is TGTGCCAGCAGTTTTCTCTGGGTATCGGTCCTTAGCACAGATACGCAGTATTTT.

This chain links TRBV29-1 with TRBJ1-1; maybe TRBD1 (5 bases). CDR1 is SQVTM, CDR2 ANQGSEA, per germline. Trimming shortened V by 5 bases and J by 3 bases, and 13 bases separated the two germline ends. The CDR3 loop spans 13 amino acids. This CDR3 is CSVQEGDYTEAFF. For the CDR3, the DNA is TGCAGCGTTCAGGAAGGGGACTACACTGAAGCTTTCTTT.

Many counts were recorded for this clonotype. This sequence joins TRBV12-3 or TRBV12-4 and TRBJ2-3; the match to TRBD1 covers 9 bases. Trimming took 6 bases from V and 1 from J; bases not matched to a gene: 17. The CDR3 has 19 amino acids. The CDR3 loop is CASSHPGQGASPGTDTQYF. The CDR3 DNA follows: TGTGCCAGCAGCCATCCGGGACAGGGCGCTAGCCCAGGCACAGATACGCAGTATTTT.

The CDR3 reads CASSQERVGLAGAGELFF. For the CDR3, the DNA is TGTGCCAGCAGCCAAGAGCGGGTCGGGCTAGCGGGCGCCGGGGAGCTGTTTTTT. The chain has TRBV4-2 and TRBJ2-2, with 8 bases aligning to TRBD2. The CDR3 runs to 18 residues. After removal of 0 bases from V and 6 bases from J, the junction contained 12 bases not matched to a gene. Germline CDR1 reads LGHNA; CDR2 reads YNFKEQ.

Only a few counts were recorded for this clonotype. The chain links TRBV9 to TRBJ2-5; D is perhaps TRBD1 (7 bases). The CDR3 sequence is 15 residues long. Trimming cost V 3 bases and J 4 bases, with 16 bases left between them. From germline, CDR1 is SGDLS and CDR2 YYNGEE. The CDR3 DNA is TGTGCCAGCAGCGAATCTGGAGGGGGCACAGAGACCCAGTACTTC. Translating gives CASSESGGGTETQYF.

This rearrangement joins TRBV15 to TRBJ1-4; D ambiguous. Germline V lookup: CDR1 LNHNV, CDR2 YYDKDF (reference sequence). Trimming removed 1 base at V and 0 bases at J, with 3 bases between. This CDR3 is built from 14 residues. CDR3 protein: CATSRVPTNEKLFF. In DNA, the CDR3 is TGTGCCACCAGCAGAGTACCAACTAATGAAAAACTGTTTTTT.

The rearrangement joins TRBV6-6 to TRBJ1-2; possibly TRBD1 for D (5 bases). From germline, CDR1 is MNHNY and CDR2 SVGAGI (reference sequence). Trimming took 5 bases from V and 7 from J, leaving 20 bases between them. The length of the CDR3 is 15 residues. DNA for the CDR3: TGTGCCAGCAGTGGGACCACTGACACCGCTTTTGGCTACACCTTC. It specifies CASSGTTDTAFGYTF.

This clonotype has a handful of counts. The rearrangement joins TRBV7-9 to TRBJ2-4; perhaps D is TRBD1 or TRBD2 (6 bases each). The V end lost 0 bases, the J end lost 1 base, and 10 bases lay between the germline ends. The CDR3 contains 16 residues. Germline V CDR1 and CDR2: SEHNR, FQNEAQ (reference sequence). The CDR3 sequence is CASSLAGGTAKNIQYF. Here the CDR3 DNA reads TGTGCCAGCAGCTTAGCGGGGGGCACGGCCAAAAACATTCAGTACTTC.